This T cell receptor beta chain stems from a study of blood T cell repertoires in COVID-19. In the study's own analysis: Estimates of nucleated cell counts were drawn from the amplification of reference gene primers. The method was immunoSEQ multiplex PCR; TCRdb's version includes in-frame clones alone and lacks a portion of them. The V and J calls and clone size were taken over from that table, and D and trimming were inferred from the DNA. The profile shows roughly 150,000 clones, around 82% of them singletons. J gave up 6 bases and V 1 base, and 6 bases lay outside the gene matches. The CDR3 totals 14 residues. Germline assignment: CDR1 SGHRS and CDR2 YFSETQ.

This chain connects TRBV5-1 to TRBJ1-2, with 7 bases that match TRBD1. Sequencing used peripheral blood. The sequence was collected from a man in his 70s with active or convalescent COVID-19. The CDR3 is CASSLLQGTHGYTF. In DNA form, the CDR3 reads TGCGCCAGCAGCTTGTTACAGGGGACCCATGGCTACACCTTC.